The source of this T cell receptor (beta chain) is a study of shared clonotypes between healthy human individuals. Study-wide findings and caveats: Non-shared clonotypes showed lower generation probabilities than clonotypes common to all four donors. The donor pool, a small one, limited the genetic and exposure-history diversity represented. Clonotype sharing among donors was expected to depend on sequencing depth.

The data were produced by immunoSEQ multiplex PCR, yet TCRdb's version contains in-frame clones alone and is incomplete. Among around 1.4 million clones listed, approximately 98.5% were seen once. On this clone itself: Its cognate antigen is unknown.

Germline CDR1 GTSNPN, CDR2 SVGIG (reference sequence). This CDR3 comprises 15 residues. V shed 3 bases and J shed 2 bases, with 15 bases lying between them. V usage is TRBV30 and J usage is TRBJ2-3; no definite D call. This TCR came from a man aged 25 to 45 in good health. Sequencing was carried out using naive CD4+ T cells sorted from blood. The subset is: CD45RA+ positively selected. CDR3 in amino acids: CAWSRVGRNTDTQYF. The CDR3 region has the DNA TGTGCCTGGAGCCGGGTGGGCAGGAACACAGATACGCAGTATTTT.